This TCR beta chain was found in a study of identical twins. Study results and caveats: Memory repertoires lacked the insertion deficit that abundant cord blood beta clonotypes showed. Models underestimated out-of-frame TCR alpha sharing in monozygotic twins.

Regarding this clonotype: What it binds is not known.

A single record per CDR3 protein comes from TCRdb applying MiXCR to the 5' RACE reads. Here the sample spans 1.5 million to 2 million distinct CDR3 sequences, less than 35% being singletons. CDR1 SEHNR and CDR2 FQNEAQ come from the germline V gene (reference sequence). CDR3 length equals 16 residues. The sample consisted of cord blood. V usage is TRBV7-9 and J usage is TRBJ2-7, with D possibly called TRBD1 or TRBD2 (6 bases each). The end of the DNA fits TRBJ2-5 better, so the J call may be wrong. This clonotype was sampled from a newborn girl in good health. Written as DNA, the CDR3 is TGTGCCAGCAGCTTAAAGGCGGGGACACCACGAGAGACCCAGTACTTC. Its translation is CASSLKAGTPRETQYF.